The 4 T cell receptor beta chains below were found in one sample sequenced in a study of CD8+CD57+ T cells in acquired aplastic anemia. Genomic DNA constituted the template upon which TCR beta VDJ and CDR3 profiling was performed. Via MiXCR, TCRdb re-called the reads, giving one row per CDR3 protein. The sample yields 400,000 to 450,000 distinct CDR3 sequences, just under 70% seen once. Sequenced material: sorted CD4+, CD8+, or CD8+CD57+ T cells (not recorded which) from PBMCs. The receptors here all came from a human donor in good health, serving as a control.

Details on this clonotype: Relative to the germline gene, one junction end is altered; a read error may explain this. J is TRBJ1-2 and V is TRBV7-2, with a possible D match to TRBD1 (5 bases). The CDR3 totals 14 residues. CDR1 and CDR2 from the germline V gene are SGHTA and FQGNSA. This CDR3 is CASSGSGNQPQHFF. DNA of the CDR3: TGTGCCAGCAGCGGATCAGGGAATCAGCCCCAGCATTTTTTC.

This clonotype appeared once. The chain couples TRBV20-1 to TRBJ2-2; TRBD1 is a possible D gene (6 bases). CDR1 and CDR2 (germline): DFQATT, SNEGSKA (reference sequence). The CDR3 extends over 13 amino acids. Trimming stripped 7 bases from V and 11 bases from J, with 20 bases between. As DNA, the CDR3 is TGCAGTGGTCGCGCAGGGGACACTGAAGAGCTGTTTTTT. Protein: CSGRAGDTEELFF.

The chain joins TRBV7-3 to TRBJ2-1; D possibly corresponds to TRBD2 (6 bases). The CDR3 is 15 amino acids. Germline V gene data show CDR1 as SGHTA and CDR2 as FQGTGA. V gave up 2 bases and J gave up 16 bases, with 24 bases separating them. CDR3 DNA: TGTGCCAGCAGCTTAGGCGGGACCTATGGCTACACCTTCTTCTTC. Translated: CASSLGGTYGYTFFF.

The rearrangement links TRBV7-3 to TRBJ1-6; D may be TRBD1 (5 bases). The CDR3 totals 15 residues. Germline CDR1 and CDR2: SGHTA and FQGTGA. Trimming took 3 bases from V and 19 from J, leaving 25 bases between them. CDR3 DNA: TGTGCCAGCAGCTTTAGACTAGCGGGCACAGGTACGCAGCACTTT. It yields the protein CASSFRLAGTGTQHF.